This entry is about one T cell receptor beta chain. These data belong to a study of control samples from healthy donors and cancer patients. The CDR3 length is 14 residues. The germline V gene has CDR1 SGHRS and CDR2 YFSETQ. V was pared by 0 bases and J by 4 bases, with 7 bases between. The method was immunoSEQ multiplex PCR; TCRdb's version includes in-frame clones alone and lacks a portion of them. The sample carries about 79,000 clones, under 95% recorded once. This rearrangement joins TRBV5-1 to TRBJ2-2; no definite D call. The sample was PBMCs. The TCR sequence derives from a woman aged 40 to 50 with lung cancer. The CDR3 loop is CASSLAVPTGELFF. The CDR3 region has the DNA TGCGCCAGCAGCTTGGCAGTACCCACCGGGGAGCTGTTTTTT.